What follows describes a single T cell receptor (beta chain). This sample is part of a study of blood T cell repertoires in COVID-19. Study background: Both acute and convalescent COVID-19 samples were obtained from the United States, Italy and Spain. The cDNA or gDNA used as material had been derived from T cells, B-cell-depleted T cells, or PBMCs.

The CDR3 is made up of 14 amino acids. Germline assignment: CDR1 MRHNA and CDR2 SNTAGT. V was clipped by 2 bases and J by 2 bases, with 7 bases between them. Only in-frame clones appear in the TCRdb table, and some are missing; sequencing was by immunoSEQ multiplex PCR. Seen here are about 58,000 clones, more than 75% observed once, and the top ten hold roughly 4.5%. V and J are TRBV6-4 and TRBJ2-1, with D unresolved. The TCR comes from a man aged 40-50 years with active COVID-19. Sequencing input: peripheral blood. The CDR3 DNA reads as TGTGCCAGCAGTGACGGCGGAACCTACAATGAGCAGTTCTTC. It is translated as CASSDGGTYNEQFF.